This paragraph reports one T cell receptor (beta chain). There is no known antigen for this receptor. No quality values exist for individual bases; no much larger clone is one base distant. Enrolling through a virtual design, the prospective study's participants ranged in age from roughly 18 to 89 years and lived across some 22 United States geographic areas. Cohort assignment in the prospective study relied on participant-reported clinical history from a screening survey and a study questionnaire. ImmuneRACE Cohort 3 recovered participants were defined by two consecutive negative NP/OP PCR tests, healthcare professional clearance, or symptom resolution. Each participant in the prospective study had whole blood, serum and a nasopharyngeal or oropharyngeal swab collected by mobile phlebotomists. Additional blood draws and questionnaires over an approximately two-month period could optionally be provided by prospective study participants. Before DNA extraction, prospective study blood samples were shipped either frozen or at room temperature.

The source of the sample is a study of blood T cell repertoires in COVID-19 (dated by TCRdb to about 2020). About the study as a whole: The collaborator samples originated in the United States, Italy and Spain and spanned the acute and convalescent phases of COVID-19. The material from the prospective study consisted of cDNA or gDNA derived from T cells, B-cell-depleted T cells, or PBMCs. Deeply sampled blood TCRbeta repertoires from subjects exposed to, actively infected with, or recovered from COVID-19 were included in the dataset. The repertoires were released in a freely available public database intended as a resource for research on the immune response to SARS-CoV-2. Samples were obtained from the ongoing ImmuneRACE study (first 160 participants) and from over a thousand subjects provided by 6 global collaborators. Nearly every sample came with metadata listing a de-identified subject ID, COVID-19 status, age in years and sex. Where HLA class I and class II types were available, the types were taken from metadata supplied by the sample provider, not from assay-based typing. On the study overall, not on this receptor specifically: How much clinical and demographic metadata was included differed by source and by participant, and the metadata was provided uncurated.

TCRbeta CDR3 regions were amplified from genomic DNA using the immunoSEQ Assay, a bias-controlled multiplex PCR. Turning to the authors' computational methods: Within the assay, amplification of reference gene primers was used to estimate how many nucleated cells each sample contained. Sequence reads were collapsed and filtered to measure the absolute abundance of every unique TCRbeta CDR3 rearrangement. For each sample, productive Simpson clonality was calculated as the square root of Simpson's diversity index across productive rearrangements. Held by TCRdb, this immuneACCESS table contains in-frame sequences only and omits some clones. Under half of the omission traces to an unresolved V gene where checked; the cause of the rest is unknown. V and J calls and clone size follow that table, whereas D and trimming were derived from the DNA. For this sample the table gives approximately 250,000 clones, of which roughly 79% were detected only once. 14% to 15% of the sample goes to the ten largest clones.

The material sequenced was PBMCs or T cells enriched from blood (not recorded which). The receptor comes from a man aged 40-49 years who had recovered from COVID-19.

The nucleotide sequence reads TGTGCCAGCAGCCCGCGGGCAGGGGGGTTCTATGGCTACACCTTC. This gives the protein CASSPRAGGFYGYTF. The rearrangement joined TRBV5-8 to TRBJ1-2; 7 bases in the junction line up with TRBD1. V has 4 bases trimmed and J has 4 bases trimmed; junction bases matching no gene number 10. CDR1 SGHTS and CDR2 YDEGEE are derived from the germline V gene. The CDR3 sequence holds 15 residues, the cysteine and phenylalanine included. Only the CDR3 region is kept as DNA, spanning 45 bases read in frame from base 1. The full variable domain, with segments outside the CDR3 supplied by the reference TRBV5-8 and TRBJ1-2 proteins, appears as EAGVTQSPTHLIKTRGQQATLRCSPISGHTSVYWYQQALGLGLQFLLWYDEGEERNRGNFPPRFSGRQFPNYSSELNVNALELEDSALYLCASSPRAGGFYGYTFGSGTRLTVV.